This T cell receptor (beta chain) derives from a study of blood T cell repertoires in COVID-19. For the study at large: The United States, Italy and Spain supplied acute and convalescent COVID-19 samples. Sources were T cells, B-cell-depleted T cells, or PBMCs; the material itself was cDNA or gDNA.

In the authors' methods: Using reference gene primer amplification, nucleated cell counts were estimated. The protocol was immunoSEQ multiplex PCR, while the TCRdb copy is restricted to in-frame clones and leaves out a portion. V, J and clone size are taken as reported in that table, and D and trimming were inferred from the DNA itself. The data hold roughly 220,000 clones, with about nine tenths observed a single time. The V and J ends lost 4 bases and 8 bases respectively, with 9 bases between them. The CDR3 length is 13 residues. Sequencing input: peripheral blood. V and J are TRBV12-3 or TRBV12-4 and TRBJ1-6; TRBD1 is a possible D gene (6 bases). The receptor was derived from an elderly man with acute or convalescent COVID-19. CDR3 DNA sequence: TGTGCCAGCAGTTCAGGGGTAGATTCACCCCTCCACTTT. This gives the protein CASSSGVDSPLHF.